This TCR beta chain stems from a study of T cell responses to AZD1222 COVID-19 vaccine. Study context: Second-dose recipients at about 4 or about 12 weeks were treated as one pooled group. Study-wide findings and caveats: It should be noted that donors were predominantly white British and more often female, and clonal diversity was possibly underestimated. None of the repertoires were sampled until the peak T cell response had passed. Spike-specific TCR breadth and depth rose after two AZD1222 doses.

Data came from immunoSEQ multiplex PCR; TCRdb stores just in-frame clones and leaves some out. The sample yields 100,000 to 150,000 clones, approximately 88% seen once. Deletions cut 2 bases from V and 2 bases from J, with 5 bases between. The CDR3 extends over 13 amino acids. Germline V lookup: CDR1 SEHNR, CDR2 FQNEAQ (reference sequence). About this clone: Its antigen is currently unknown.

The V call is TRBV7-9, the J call TRBJ2-3; D call uncertain. This sequence originates from an adult in good health. The sample consisted of peripheral blood, taken on day 0 of AZD1222 vaccination. The CDR3 sequence: CASSLIITDTQYF. The CDR3 DNA is TGTGCCAGCAGCTTAATCATCACAGATACGCAGTATTTT.